This TCR beta chain was found in a study of cytomegalovirus exposure and HLA in healthy donors. Whole-study results and caveats: An Asian-associated ancestry cluster reportedly showed fewer N-insertions than the approximately 690-donor mean in a later analysis. Reports indicated that the classifier achieved high specificity and sensitivity in diagnosing cytomegalovirus status.

PCR used 60 Vbeta primers and 13 Jbeta primers. Profiled with immunoSEQ multiplex PCR; TCRdb holds only in-frame clones, not every one. Among about 150,000 clones listed, roughly 79% were seen once. J gave up 7 bases and V 2 bases, and 4 bases lay outside the gene matches. Germline assignment: CDR1 MNHEY and CDR2 SMNVEV (reference sequence). This CDR3 contains 14 residues. This clone was detected only a few times. Its antigen is unidentified. This TCR derives from a male donor in good health and CMV-seronegative. This sequence joins TRBV27 and TRBJ1-2; 10 bases align to TRBD1. The sample consisted of PBMCs. CDR3 in amino acids: CASSLDRGQSGYTF. The CDR3, as DNA: TGTGCCAGCAGTTTAGACAGGGGGCAAAGTGGCTACACCTTC.